The 25 T cell receptor beta chains below all came from one sample that was sequenced in a study of blood T cell repertoires in COVID-19. Assay used: immunoSEQ multiplex PCR; TCRdb lists only in-frame clones, some missing. This sample yields 400,000 to 450,000 clones, of which about nine tenths are seen a single time; roughly 1.4% belongs to the top ten. Sequenced sample: peripheral blood. Receptor source: a woman between 25 and 40 years old with active or convalescent COVID-19.

V usage is TRBV18 and J usage is TRBJ2-2; possibly TRBD1 for D (7 bases). Germline loops: CDR1 KGHSH, CDR2 LQKENI. Trimming shortened V by 2 bases and J by 4 bases, and 14 bases separated the two germline ends. The CDR3 sequence is 16 residues long. The CDR3 sequence is CASSPVTGEVTGELFF. Here the CDR3 DNA reads TGTGCCAGCTCACCAGTTACAGGGGAGGTCACCGGGGAGCTGTTTTTT. The whole variable domain, filled in from reference TRBV18 and TRBJ2-2, reads NAGVMQNPRHLVRRRGQEARLRCSPMKGHSHVYWYRQLPEEGLKFMVYLQKENIIDESGMPKERFSAEFPKEGPSILRIQQVVRGDSAAYFCASSPVTGEVTGELFFGEGSRLTVL.

The chain couples TRBV10-3 to TRBJ2-1, with 16 bases identical to TRBD2. Germline CDR1 and CDR2: ENHRY and SYGVKD. The V segment lost 0 bases and the J segment 6 bases; nucleotides outside the gene matches: 5. The CDR3 length is 18 residues. Written as DNA, the CDR3 is TGTGCCATCAGTGAGTCCAAGGGGACTAGCGGGAGGGCCAATGAGCAGTTCTTC. Amino acid sequence: CAISESKGTSGRANEQFF.

V gene TRBV10-1 combines with J gene TRBJ2-1, with 9 bases lining up with TRBD1. The germline gives CDR1 WNHNN, CDR2 SYGVQD (reference sequence). This CDR3 spans 15 amino acids. The ends lost 2 bases at V and 8 bases at J; junction bases unmatched: 7. This CDR3 is CASSENGQGSDEQFF. The CDR3 DNA sequence: TGCGCCAGCAGTGAGAACGGACAGGGGTCTGATGAGCAGTTCTTC.

The V call is TRBV29-1, the J call TRBJ2-7; D gene unclear. Trimming pared 8 bases from V and 0 bases from J, leaving 14 bases between. The CDR3 consists of 13 residues. Per germline, CDR1 SQVTM and CDR2 ANQGSEA. The CDR3 nucleotides are TGCAGCATCACAGAGACAAACTCCTACGAGCAGTACTTC. Protein sequence: CSITETNSYEQYF.

The chain joins TRBV4-2 to TRBJ2-5; 14 bases match TRBD2. The CDR3 totals 16 residues. The germline CDR1 and CDR2 sequences are LGHNA and YNFKEQ. J was trimmed by 5 bases and V by 8 bases; bases with no gene match: 10. CDR3 DNA: TGTGCCAGCGAGTCCTCGACTAGCGGGGGGGCGGAGACCCAGTACTTC. It encodes CASESSTSGGAETQYF.

J is TRBJ2-7 and V is TRBV6-6; 8 positions match TRBD1. The J segment lost 4 bases and the V segment lost 6 bases, leaving 11 bases of the junction unmatched. CDR3 length equals 15 residues. Germline V gene data show CDR1 as MNHNY and CDR2 as SVGAGI (reference sequence). The chain's CDR3 is CASSPPGQGTYEQYF. The DNA of the CDR3 is TGTGCCAGCAGCCCCCCTGGACAGGGAACTTACGAGCAGTACTTC.

This clone came up once. J is TRBJ1-2 and V is TRBV6-6, with D possibly matching TRBD1 (6 bases). The CDR3 consists of 15 residues. Germline V gene sequence: CDR1 MNHNY, CDR2 SVGAGI (reference sequence). V was clipped by 8 bases and J by 0 bases, with 16 bases between them. The CDR3 loop reads CASRDRDISNYGYTF. CDR3 coding DNA: TGTGCCAGCCGAGACCGGGACATTTCTAACTATGGCTACACCTTC.

This clone was picked up one time. The gene calls are TRBV5-8 and TRBJ1-5; no clear D. The CDR3 sequence is 16 residues long. The germline gives CDR1 SGHTS, CDR2 YDEGEE. V was shortened by 3 bases and J by 3 bases, with 16 bases between the two germline ends. CDR3 nucleotides: TGTGCCAGCAGCTGGCGGGTAGACACATACAATCAGCCCCAGCATTTT. It specifies CASSWRVDTYNQPQHF.

This chain uses TRBV4-1 with TRBJ2-7, with 7 bases identical to TRBD2. The CDR3 spans 15 residues. Trimming at V came to 4 bases and at J to 2 bases, leaving 8 bases not matched to a gene. The germline CDR1 and CDR2 sequences are MGHRA and YSYEKL. The CDR3 DNA sequence: TGCGCCAGCAGCCCGGAACTAGCGACGACCTACGAGCAGTACTTC. Translated, it gives CASSPELATTYEQYF.

As to this clone: The sample carries other DNA sequences with the same CDR3. The gene calls are TRBV5-6 and TRBJ2-2; D might be TRBD2 (6 bases). V was cut by 4 bases and J by 6 bases, with 16 bases left in between. Germline V gives CDR1 SGHDT, CDR2 YYEEEE. The CDR3 contains 15 residues. In DNA, the CDR3 is TGTGCCAGCAGCAGCCCTGGAGGGGTCTCCGGGGAGCTGTTTTTT. Protein product: CASSSPGGVSGELFF.

The chain combines TRBV12-3 or TRBV12-4 with TRBJ1-2, with D hard to call. The CDR3 runs to 13 residues. The ends were cut back, 6 bases at V and 7 bases at J, with 15 bases in the middle. The DNA of the CDR3 is TGTGCCAGCAGCATTGGGGTTGAGGGTGGCTACACCTTC. Protein: CASSIGVEGGYTF.

This chain connects TRBV19 to TRBJ2-7; TRBD2 agrees at 7 bases. Germline V gene data show CDR1 as LNHDA and CDR2 as SQIVND (reference sequence). The J segment lost 6 bases and the V segment lost 0 bases, leaving 5 bases of the junction unmatched. The CDR3 length is 14 residues. CDR3 DNA sequence: TGTGCCAGTAGTATAGACTGGACTAGTCCCGAGCAGTACTTC. Translating gives CASSIDWTSPEQYF.

The chain is built from TRBV19 and TRBJ2-7, with D perhaps matching TRBD1 (6 bases). Germline V gives CDR1 LNHDA, CDR2 SQIVND (reference sequence). Trimming removed 4 bases at V and 5 bases at J, with 15 bases between. CDR3 size: 14 residues. In DNA form, the CDR3 reads TGTGCCAGTAGTAAAACAGGGAAGATAAACGAGCAGTACTTC. This sequence encodes CASSKTGKINEQYF.

The chain employs TRBV6-5 and TRBJ1-1; 10 bases fit TRBD1. Germline V gene sequence: CDR1 MNHEY, CDR2 SVGAGI. Trimming cost V 2 bases and J 8 bases; bases outside gene matches: 8. This CDR3 contains 15 residues. The CDR3 sequence: CASSYIRGQGTEAFF. For the CDR3, the DNA is TGTGCCAGCAGTTACATCCGGGGACAGGGGACCGAAGCTTTCTTT.

This clone is a singleton in its sample. This chain joins TRBV3-1 (or the pseudogene TRBV3-2) and TRBJ2-1; D is possibly TRBD2 (6 bases). The CDR3 extends over 14 amino acids. Trimming took off 3 bases at V and 9 bases at J, with 15 bases between the two ends. The germline CDR1 and CDR2 sequences are LGHDT and YNNKEL (reference sequence). The CDR3 reads CASSHIQSAGEQFF. In DNA, the CDR3 is TGTGCCAGCAGCCACATACAATCAGCGGGTGAGCAGTTCTTC.

The rearrangement joins TRBV29-1 to TRBJ2-3, with D possibly TRBD2 on 6 matching bases. The CDR3 is 13 residues long. V was cut by 1 base and J by 1 base, with 6 bases left in between. Germline CDR1 and CDR2: SQVTM and ANQGSEA. CDR3 sequence (DNA): TGCAGCGTTGAAGGGGGGGGCACAGATACGCAGTATTTT. It specifies CSVEGGGTDTQYF.

There are many counts of this clone. Because the CDR3's place on the DNA is in doubt, the DNA is left out and the CDR3 is given as listed by TCRdb. The chain joins TRBV21-1 to TRBJ1-2. TRBV21-1 is reported as a pseudogene. Ends included, the CDR3 has 15 residues. The CDR3 region is CASSKVAGGNYGYTF.

This clone was observed a single time. The rearrangement joins TRBV6-5 to TRBJ2-1; TRBD1 agrees at 7 bases. The CDR3 covers 15 residues. The germline CDR1 and CDR2 sequences are MNHEY and SVGAGI. Unmatched junction bases numbered 5, after V lost 6 bases and J lost 0 bases. CDR3 amino acids: CASRTGQISYNEQFF. As DNA, the CDR3 is TGTGCCAGCAGGACGGGACAGATCTCCTACAATGAGCAGTTCTTC.

V is TRBV19 and J is TRBJ1-3, with 8 bases that match TRBD1. CDR1 and CDR2 from the germline V gene are LNHDA and SQIVND (reference sequence). This CDR3 comprises 16 residues. V was clipped by 4 bases and J by 3 bases; unmatched bases: 8. CDR3 in amino acids: CASSKVRGQNGNTIYF. The CDR3 DNA is TGTGCCAGTAGTAAAGTCAGGGGGCAAAATGGAAACACCATATATTTT.

The chain is built from TRBV4-1 and TRBJ1-6; the D gene is possibly TRBD1 (5 bases). Germline loops: CDR1 MGHRA, CDR2 YSYEKL. V gave up 4 bases and J gave up 15 bases, with 13 bases separating them. The CDR3 totals 12 residues. This CDR3 reads CASSPTGGNLHF. CDR3 DNA sequence: TGCGCCAGCAGCCCCACCGGGGGGAACCTCCACTTT.

This clone was detected only a few times. The V call is TRBV6-2 or TRBV6-3, the J call TRBJ2-1, with 9 bases matching TRBD2. Trimming cost V 1 base and J 4 bases; bases outside gene matches: 5. This CDR3 has 16 residues. The germline V gene has CDR1 MNHEY and CDR2 SVGEGT. The CDR3 region is CASSYWASGEYNEQFF. The CDR3 bases are TGTGCCAGCAGTTACTGGGCTAGCGGGGAGTACAATGAGCAGTTCTTC.

J is TRBJ2-3 and V is TRBV27; D is unclear. Looked up from germline, CDR1 is MNHEY and CDR2 is SMNVEV (reference sequence). The V and J ends lost 5 bases and 0 bases respectively, with 6 bases between them. This CDR3 has 13 residues. The CDR3: CASSVASTDTQYF. CDR3 DNA sequence: TGTGCCAGCAGTGTAGCTAGCACAGATACGCAGTATTTT.

V and J are TRBV5-1 and TRBJ1-3, with D uncertain. The germline V and J ends were trimmed by 1 base and 0 bases, with 14 bases remaining between them. This CDR3 comprises 17 residues. Germline V gives CDR1 SGHRS, CDR2 YFSETQ. This CDR3 reads CASSLRLVGDSGNTIYF. The CDR3 DNA is TGCGCCAGCAGCTTGAGATTGGTAGGAGACTCTGGAAACACCATATATTTT. Combining the CDR3 with reference TRBV5-1 and TRBJ1-3 gives the whole variable domain KAGVTQTPRYLIKTRGQQVTLSCSPISGHRSVSWYQQTPGQGLQFLFEYFSETQRNKGNFPGRFSGRQFSNSRSEMNVSTLELGDSALYLCASSLRLVGDSGNTIYFGEGSWLTVV.

The chain joins TRBV3-1 (or the pseudogene TRBV3-2) to TRBJ2-5; TRBD2 agrees at 8 bases. The CDR3 has 15 amino acids. The germline gives CDR1 LGHDT, CDR2 YNNKEL (reference sequence). V gave up 2 bases and J gave up 2 bases; unmatched junction bases: 4. The CDR3 DNA reads as TGTGCCAGCAGCCAATCTAGCGGGTCTCAAGAGACCCAGTACTTC. It encodes CASSQSSGSQETQYF.

The chain has TRBV4-1 and TRBJ2-7, with 9 bases aligning to TRBD2. The CDR3 has 17 residues. Germline V gives CDR1 MGHRA, CDR2 YSYEKL. Losses at the gene ends were 2 bases for V and 0 bases for J; bases not matched to a gene: 8. The CDR3 region has the DNA TGCGCCAGCAGCCAACAAATGACTAGCGGCAGCTCCTACGAGCAGTACTTC. Translated, it gives CASSQQMTSGSSYEQYF.